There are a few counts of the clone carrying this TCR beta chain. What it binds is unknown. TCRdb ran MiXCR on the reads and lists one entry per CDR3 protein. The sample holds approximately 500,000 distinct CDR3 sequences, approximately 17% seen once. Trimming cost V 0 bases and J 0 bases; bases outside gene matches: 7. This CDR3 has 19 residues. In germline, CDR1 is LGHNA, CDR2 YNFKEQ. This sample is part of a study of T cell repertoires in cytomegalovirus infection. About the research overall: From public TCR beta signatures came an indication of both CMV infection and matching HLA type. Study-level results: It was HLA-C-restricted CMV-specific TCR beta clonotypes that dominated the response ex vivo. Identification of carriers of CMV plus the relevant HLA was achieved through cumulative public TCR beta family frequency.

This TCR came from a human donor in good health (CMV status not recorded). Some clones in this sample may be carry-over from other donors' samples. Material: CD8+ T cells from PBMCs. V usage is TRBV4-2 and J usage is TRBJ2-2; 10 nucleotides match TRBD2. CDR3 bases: TGTGCCAGCAGCCAAGAAGCTAATAGCGGGAGGTCGAACACCGGGGAGCTGTTTTTT. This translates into CASSQEANSGRSNTGELFF.